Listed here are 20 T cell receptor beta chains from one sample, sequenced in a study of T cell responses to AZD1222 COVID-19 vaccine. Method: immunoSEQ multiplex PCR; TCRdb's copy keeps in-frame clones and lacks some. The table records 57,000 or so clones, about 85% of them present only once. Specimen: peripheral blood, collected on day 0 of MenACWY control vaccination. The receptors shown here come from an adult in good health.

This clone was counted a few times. The CDR3 DNA is TGTGCCAGCAAGTCGACTTCCGGGGAGCTGTTTTTT. This sequence encodes CASKSTSGELFF. The chain links TRBV27 to TRBJ2-2; the D is unclear. CDR3 size: 12 residues. V was shortened by 7 bases and J by 6 bases, with 9 bases between the two germline ends. Germline CDR1 reads MNHEY; CDR2 reads SMNVEV (reference sequence).

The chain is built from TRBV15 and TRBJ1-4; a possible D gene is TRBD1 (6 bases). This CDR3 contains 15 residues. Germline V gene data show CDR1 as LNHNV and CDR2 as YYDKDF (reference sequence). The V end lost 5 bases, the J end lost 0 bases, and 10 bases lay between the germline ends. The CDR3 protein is CATSQTGTTNEKLFF. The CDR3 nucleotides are TGTGCCACCAGCCAAACAGGGACAACTAATGAAAAACTGTTTTTT.

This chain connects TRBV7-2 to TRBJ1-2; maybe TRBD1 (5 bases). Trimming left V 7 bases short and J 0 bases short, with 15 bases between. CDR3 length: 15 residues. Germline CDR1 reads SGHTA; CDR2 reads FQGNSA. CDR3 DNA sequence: TGTGCCAGCACCCAGAGGGGATTGGCTAACTATGGCTACACCTTC. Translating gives CASTQRGLANYGYTF.

CDR3 in DNA: TGTGCCAGCACCCCTCATTTTGGACAGGACGCAGATACGCAGTATTTT. Amino acids: CASTPHFGQDADTQYF. This chain links TRBV27 with TRBJ2-3; 7 bases are shared with TRBD1. Looked up from germline, CDR1 is MNHEY and CDR2 is SMNVEV (reference sequence). V lost 7 bases and J lost 4; bases outside the gene matches: 14. This CDR3 has 16 residues.

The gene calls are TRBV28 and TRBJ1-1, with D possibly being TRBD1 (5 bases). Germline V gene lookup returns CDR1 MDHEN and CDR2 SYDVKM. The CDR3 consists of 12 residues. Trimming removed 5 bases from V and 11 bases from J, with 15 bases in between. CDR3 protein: CASSNGQGLAFF. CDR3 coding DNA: TGTGCCAGCAGTAATGGGCAGGGTTTGGCTTTCTTT. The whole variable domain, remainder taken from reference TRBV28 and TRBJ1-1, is DVKVTQSSRYLVKRTGEKVFLECVQDMDHENMFWYRQDPGLGLRLIYFSYDVKMKEKGDIPEGYSVSREKKERFSLILESASTNQTSMYLCASSNGQGLAFFGQGTRLTVV.

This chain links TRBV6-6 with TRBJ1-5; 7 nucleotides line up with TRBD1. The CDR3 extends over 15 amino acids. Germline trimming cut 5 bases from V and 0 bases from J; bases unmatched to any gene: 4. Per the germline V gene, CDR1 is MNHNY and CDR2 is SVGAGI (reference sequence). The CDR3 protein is CASSVDRASNQPQHF. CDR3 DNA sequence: TGTGCCAGCAGTGTAGACAGGGCTAGCAATCAGCCCCAGCATTTT.

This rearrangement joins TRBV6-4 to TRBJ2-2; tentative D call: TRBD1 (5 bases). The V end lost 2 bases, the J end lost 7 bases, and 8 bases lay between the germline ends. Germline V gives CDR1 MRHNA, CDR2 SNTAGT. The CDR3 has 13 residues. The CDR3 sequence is CASSDQGHGELFF. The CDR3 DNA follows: TGTGCCAGCAGTGACCAGGGCCACGGGGAGCTGTTTTTT.

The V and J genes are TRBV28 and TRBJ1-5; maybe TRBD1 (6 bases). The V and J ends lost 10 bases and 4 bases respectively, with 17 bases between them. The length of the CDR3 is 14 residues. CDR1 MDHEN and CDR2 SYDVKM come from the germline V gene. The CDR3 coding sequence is TGTGCCAACGCGGGGCAGGGGAGTAATCAGCCCCAGCATTTT. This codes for CANAGQGSNQPQHF.

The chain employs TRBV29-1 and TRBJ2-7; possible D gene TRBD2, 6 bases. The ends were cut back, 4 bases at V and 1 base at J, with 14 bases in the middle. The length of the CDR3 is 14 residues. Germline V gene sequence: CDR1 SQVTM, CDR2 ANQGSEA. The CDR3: CSVGGGGLSYEQYF. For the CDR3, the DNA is TGCAGCGTTGGGGGTGGGGGACTTTCCTACGAGCAGTACTTC.

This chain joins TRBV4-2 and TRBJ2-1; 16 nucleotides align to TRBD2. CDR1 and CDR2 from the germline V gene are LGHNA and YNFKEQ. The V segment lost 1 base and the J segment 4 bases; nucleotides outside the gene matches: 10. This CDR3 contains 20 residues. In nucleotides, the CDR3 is TGTGCCAGCAGCCAAGTCCTGGGACTAGCGGGAGGGCCTAAGTACAATGAGCAGTTCTTC. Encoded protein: CASSQVLGLAGGPKYNEQFF.

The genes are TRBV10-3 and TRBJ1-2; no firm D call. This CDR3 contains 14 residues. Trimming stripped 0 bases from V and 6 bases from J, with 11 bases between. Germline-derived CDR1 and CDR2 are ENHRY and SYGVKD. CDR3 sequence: CAISESDAQDGYTF. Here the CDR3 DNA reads TGTGCCATCAGTGAGTCAGACGCGCAGGATGGCTACACCTTC.

The CDR3 nucleotides are TGCAGCGTGGGGTACAATGAGCAGTTCTTC. Translating it yields CSVGYNEQFF. The chain links TRBV29-1 to TRBJ2-1; no firm D call. CDR3 length: 10 amino acids. Germline CDR1 and CDR2: SQVTM and ANQGSEA. Trimming cost V 6 bases and J 4 bases, with 4 bases left between them.

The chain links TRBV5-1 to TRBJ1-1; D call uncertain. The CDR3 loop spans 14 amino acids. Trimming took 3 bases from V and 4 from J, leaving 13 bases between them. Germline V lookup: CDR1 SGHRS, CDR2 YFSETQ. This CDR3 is CASSSKSEATEAFF. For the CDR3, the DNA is TGCGCCAGCAGCTCCAAATCAGAAGCCACTGAAGCTTTCTTT.

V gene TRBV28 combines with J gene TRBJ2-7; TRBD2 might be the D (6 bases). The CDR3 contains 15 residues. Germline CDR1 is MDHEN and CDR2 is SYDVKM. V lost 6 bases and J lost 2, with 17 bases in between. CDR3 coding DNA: TGTGCCAGCAGCCATGATAGCGGAACAACCTACGAGCAGTACTTC. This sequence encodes CASSHDSGTTYEQYF.

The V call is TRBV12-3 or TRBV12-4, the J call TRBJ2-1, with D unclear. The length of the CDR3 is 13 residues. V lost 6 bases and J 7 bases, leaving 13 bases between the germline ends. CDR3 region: CASSPPTVNEQFF. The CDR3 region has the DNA TGTGCCAGCAGCCCGCCCACGGTTAATGAGCAGTTCTTC.

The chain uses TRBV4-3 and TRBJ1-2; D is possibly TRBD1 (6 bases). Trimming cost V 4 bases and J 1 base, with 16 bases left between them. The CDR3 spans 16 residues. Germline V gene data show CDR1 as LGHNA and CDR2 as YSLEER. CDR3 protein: CASSPEWGAYNYGYTF. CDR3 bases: TGCGCCAGCAGCCCAGAATGGGGGGCATATAACTATGGCTACACCTTC.

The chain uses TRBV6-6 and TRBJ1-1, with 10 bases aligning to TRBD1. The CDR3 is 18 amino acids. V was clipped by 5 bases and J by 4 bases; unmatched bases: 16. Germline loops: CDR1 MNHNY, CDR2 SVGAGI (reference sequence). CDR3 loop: CASSPRYPGQGIGTEAFF. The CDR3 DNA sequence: TGTGCCAGCAGTCCACGATATCCGGGACAGGGGATTGGCACTGAAGCTTTCTTT.

CDR3 amino acids: CASSLMGDIRMGTQYF. In DNA, the CDR3 is TGTGCCAGCAGCTTAATGGGGGACATAAGGATGGGGACGCAGTATTTT. This rearrangement joins TRBV7-9 to TRBJ2-3, with TRBD1 as a possible D gene (6 bases). The CDR3 covers 16 residues. Trimming pared 2 bases from V and 9 bases from J, leaving 21 bases between. CDR1 SEHNR and CDR2 FQNEAQ come from the germline V gene (reference sequence).

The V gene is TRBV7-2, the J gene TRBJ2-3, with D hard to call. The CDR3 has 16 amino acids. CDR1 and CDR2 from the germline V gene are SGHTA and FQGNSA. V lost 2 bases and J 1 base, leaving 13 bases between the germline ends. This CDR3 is CASSLMSTPGTDTQYF. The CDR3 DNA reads TGTGCCAGCAGCTTAATGAGTACCCCAGGCACAGATACGCAGTATTTT.

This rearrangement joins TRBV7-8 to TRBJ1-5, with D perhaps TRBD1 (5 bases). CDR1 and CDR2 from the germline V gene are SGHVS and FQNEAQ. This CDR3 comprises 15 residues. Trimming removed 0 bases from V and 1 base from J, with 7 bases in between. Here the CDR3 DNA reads TGTGCCAGCAGCTTAGCGGGGGGGAGCAATCAGCCCCAGCATTTT. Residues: CASSLAGGSNQPQHF.